This entry is about one T cell receptor (beta chain). The specificity of this receptor is unknown. No much larger clone is present one base from it, and per-base qualities are unavailable. The data originate from a study of T cell clonotyping in hematopoietic cell transplantation (dated by TCRdb to the early 2020s). Broadly, across the study: In the study, fewer than 150 blood samples were gathered from approximately 33 consecutive transplant recipients and their related donors. Recruitment of patients ran from September 2015 to early 2017, and follow-up continued until late 2020 or until death.

Study-level results and caveats: Broader TCR repertoire diversity after transplant was predicted by Inverse Simpson Index values from donors and from recipients before transplant. Just a small fraction of recipient repertoires overlapped with donor repertoires, and more than 95% appeared de novo at the given depth. After transplant, TCR diversity in recipients dropped, and pathologically expanded clonotypes increased progressively from day 30 to day 180. The sample size was limited, and CD4 and CD8 repertoire contributions could not be separated because cells were not sorted.

CDR1 and CDR2 are drawn from the germline V gene (reference sequence): SEHNR, FQNEAQ. V sheds 0 bases and J sheds 5 bases, leaving 8 bases between their ends. The CDR3 numbers 14 residues from cysteine through phenylalanine. Only CDR3 DNA remains: 42 bases, in frame from the first base. Related transplant donors provided blood samples for TCR beta sequencing. Using Nuclei Lysis Solution, genomic DNA was extracted from unfractionated peripheral blood mononuclear cells that were either fresh or cryopreserved. TCR beta CDR3 regions were amplified from genomic DNA with the immunoSEQ assay, a bias-controlled multiplex PCR using V- and J-specific primers. A second PCR step added a proprietary barcode and Illumina adapter sequences to the CDR3 amplicons. An Illumina MiSeq instrument was used to sequence the CDR3 libraries. The authors processed their data as follows. immunoSEQ Analyzer 3.0 was used for export and quality control, with R Bioconductor and Immunarch used for downstream analyses. Only productive rearrangements in the normalized downsampled data set were used to calculate repertoire metrics. In the normalized cohort, clonotypes with more than 5 templates were defined as pathologically expanded. Repertoire diversity was measured with the Inverse Simpson Index. To capture all clonotypes, the CMV-specificity analyses were run on the non-normalized data set. Held by TCRdb, this immuneACCESS table contains in-frame sequences only and omits some clones. Under half of the omission traces to an unresolved V gene where checked; the cause of the rest is unknown. D and trimming were read from the DNA, whereas the V and J calls and clone size are those reported in that table. The sample profile shows about 69,000 clones; roughly 94% of them were found once. Together, the top ten hold 1.6% of the sample.

The chain is assembled from TRBV7-9 and TRBJ1-5; the D segment could be TRBD1, given 5 matching bases. This clonotype was sampled from a man aged 50-60 years in good health. Some clones in this sample may be carry-over from other donors' samples. What was sequenced was peripheral blood mononuclear cells. The DNA reads as follows: TGTGCCAGCAGCTTAGCGAGGGACGATCAGCCCCAGCATTTT. Its protein reads: CASSLARDDQPQHF.